This TCR beta chain was sequenced during a study of identifying expanded T cells in peripheral blood. Deletions cut 10 bases from V and 2 bases from J, with 15 bases between. Germline V gene data show CDR1 as MDHEN and CDR2 as SYDVKM. The CDR3 runs to 15 residues. The protocol was immunoSEQ multiplex PCR, while the TCRdb copy is restricted to in-frame clones and leaves out a portion. The table records 50,000 to 60,000 clones, 82% of them present only once. The sample taken for sequencing was blood. The chain employs TRBV28 and TRBJ2-6; D might be TRBD1 (6 bases). This clonotype originated in a person aged 18 to 75 in good health. The CDR3 DNA reads as TGTGCCACCTCCAGGGGCCACCCTGGGGCCAACGTCCTGACTTTC. Protein sequence: CATSRGHPGANVLTF.